The clone carrying this TCR beta chain was found once. The data derive from a study of T cells in localized non-small cell lung cancer. V lost 5 bases, J lost 0 bases, and 14 bases lay in between. The CDR3 spans 16 residues. Looked up from germline, CDR1 is SEHNR and CDR2 is FQNEAQ (reference sequence). Profiling relied on immunoSEQ multiplex PCR, and the TCRdb table lists in-frame clones only, not all of them. The table includes about 74,000 clones, about 88% detected once. The source of this sequence is a female donor older than 55 with stage I lung adenocarcinoma. This chain connects TRBV7-9 to TRBJ1-3; D possibly corresponds to TRBD1 (6 bases). The sequencing here drew on peripheral blood, taken before any cancer treatment. CDR3 amino acids: CASSATGQFSGNTIYF. The CDR3 nucleotides read TGTGCCAGCAGCGCGACAGGACAGTTCTCTGGAAACACCATATATTTT.